This is a list of T cell receptor beta chains from one sample in a study of regulatory T cells in long-lasting Graves disease. TCRdb reprocessed the multiplex PCR reads with MiXCR, giving one entry per CDR3 protein. The table shows approximately 350,000 distinct CDR3 sequences, with roughly 24% occurring only once. The specimen was peripheral blood mononuclear cells (PBMCs), collected when the disease was refractory, from a patient treated with antithyroid drugs. The receptor source for this set is a woman aged 40-49 years with Graves disease. The CDR3 runs from the conserved cysteine through the conserved F or W. Each record gives: CDR3 protein, CDR3 DNA, V gene, J gene, clone size, D gene. The D gene is left open where the match is weak. A clone size is listed for some rows: how often the clone was seen (once, few, many), or a class if it is expanded.

CDR3: CASSEEGIGELFF; DNA: TGTGCCAGCAGTGAAGAGGGCATCGGGGAGCTGTTTTTT; V: TRBV6-2/TRBV6-3; J: TRBJ2-2; size: NA; D: NA
CDR3: CASNGKRDSTEAFF; DNA: TGTGCCAGTAATGGTAAAAGGGACTCCACTGAAGCTTTCTTT; V: TRBV19; J: TRBJ1-1; size: few; D: NA
CDR3: CASRIDRFNYGYTF; DNA: TGCGCCAGCAGGATAGACAGATTCAACTATGGCTACACCTTC; V: TRBV10-2; J: TRBJ1-2; size: NA; D: NA
CDR3: CASSQYEQYF; DNA: TGTGCCAGCAGCCAATACGAGCAGTACTTC; V: TRBV28; J: TRBJ2-7; size: many; D: NA
CDR3: CASSSPDGGRGYGYTF; DNA: TGTGCCAGCAGCTCACCCGACGGGGGGCGCGGCTATGGCTACACCTTC; V: TRBV2; J: TRBJ1-2; size: NA; D: NA
CDR3: CALDGRVAGGPFYTGELFF; DNA: TGTGCCCTTGATGGCAGAGTAGCGGGAGGGCCATTTTACACCGGGGAGCTGTTTTTT; V: TRBV11-2; J: TRBJ2-2; size: NA; D: TRBD2
CDR3: CASSLGGGFAYEQYF; DNA: TGTGCCAGCAGTTTGGGGGGGGGGTTCGCCTACGAGCAGTACTTC; V: TRBV27; J: TRBJ2-7; size: many; D: TRBD2
CDR3: CASSYGPDQETQYF; DNA: TGTGCCAGCAGTTACGGTCCAGATCAAGAGACCCAGTACTTC; V: TRBV6-5; J: TRBJ2-5; size: many; D: NA
CDR3: CASTMTGLNEKLFF; DNA: TGCGCCAGCACCATGACAGGGCTAAATGAAAAACTGTTTTTT; V: TRBV5-1; J: TRBJ1-4; size: NA; D: TRBD1
CDR3: CASSPDWTGGGRQPQHF; DNA: TGTGCCAGCAGCCCCGACTGGACAGGGGGCGGAAGGCAGCCCCAGCATTTT; V: TRBV28; J: TRBJ1-5; size: many; D: TRBD1
CDR3: CASSVEGGRTPSYEQYF; DNA: TGTGCCAGCAGCGTAGAGGGTGGGAGAACACCCTCCTACGAGCAGTACTTC; V: TRBV9; J: TRBJ2-7; size: NA; D: NA
CDR3: CASSSLGQSGEQFF; DNA: TGTGCCAGCAGCTCCCTAGGACAGTCAGGTGAGCAGTTCTTC; V: TRBV5-4; J: TRBJ2-1; size: few; D: NA
CDR3: CASSTADFTGELFF; DNA: TGTGCCAGCAGCACAGCCGACTTCACCGGGGAGCTGTTTTTT; V: TRBV12-3/TRBV12-4; J: TRBJ2-2; size: many; D: NA
CDR3: CSAFRDRDQPQHF; DNA: TGCAGTGCGTTCCGGGACAGGGATCAGCCCCAGCATTTT; V: TRBV20-1; J: TRBJ1-5; size: few; D: TRBD1
CDR3: CSVEDRGRTYEQYF; DNA: TGCAGCGTTGAAGATCGGGGCAGAACCTACGAGCAGTACTTC; V: TRBV29-1; J: TRBJ2-7; size: NA; D: NA
CDR3: CASNRDSNNEKLFF; DNA: TGTGCCAGCAACAGGGACAGCAATAATGAAAAACTGTTTTTT; V: TRBV25-1; J: TRBJ1-4; size: NA; D: TRBD1
CDR3: CASSQVVTRGNTEAFF; DNA: TGTGCCAGCAGCCAAGTCGTCACCAGAGGGAACACTGAAGCTTTCTTT; V: TRBV3-1; J: TRBJ1-1; size: NA; D: NA
CDR3: CASSLWGVNSNQPQHF; DNA: TGTGCCAGCAGTTTATGGGGCGTAAATAGCAATCAGCCCCAGCATTTT; V: TRBV27; J: TRBJ1-5; size: NA; D: NA
CDR3: CASSLFHGQETQYF; DNA: TGTGCCAGCAGCTTATTCCACGGACAAGAGACCCAGTACTTC; V: TRBV11-2; J: TRBJ2-5; size: many; D: NA
CDR3: CASSFWDYSNQPQHF; DNA: TGTGCCAGCAGCTTTTGGGACTATAGCAATCAGCCCCAGCATTTT; V: TRBV5-5; J: TRBJ1-5; size: few; D: NA
CDR3: CASSLVIRGQFEQYF; DNA: TGTGCCAGCAGCTTAGTGATCAGGGGGCAATTCGAGCAGTACTTC; V: TRBV7-9; J: TRBJ2-7; size: NA; D: TRBD1
CDR3: CASSLAGLNYGYTF; DNA: TGTGCCAGCAGTCTGGCAGGACTTAACTATGGCTACACCTTC; V: TRBV5-5; J: TRBJ1-2; size: NA; D: NA
CDR3: CASSQLNTEAFF; DNA: TGTGCCAGCAGCCAGTTGAACACTGAAGCTTTCTTT; V: TRBV28; J: TRBJ1-1; size: NA; D: NA
CDR3: CASSLADSTEAFF; DNA: TGTGCCAGCAGCTTAGCGGACTCCACTGAAGCTTTCTTT; V: TRBV7-9; J: TRBJ1-1; size: NA; D: NA
CDR3: CASSYSAGVGGYTF; DNA: TGTGCCAGCAGTTACTCCGCTGGGGTGGGTGGCTACACCTTC; V: TRBV6-9; J: TRBJ1-2; size: few; D: NA
CDR3: CASSSLEWGDYEQYF; DNA: TGTGCCAGCAGTTCCTTGGAGTGGGGGGACTACGAGCAGTACTTC; V: TRBV28; J: TRBJ2-7; size: NA; D: NA
CDR3: CASSLTLAFYNEQFF; DNA: TGTGCCAGCAGCTTAACCCTAGCGTTTTACAATGAGCAGTTCTTC; V: TRBV7-3; J: TRBJ2-1; size: once; D: NA
CDR3: CASSRRTGLQETQYF; DNA: TGTGCCAGCAGCCGCCGCACAGGACTTCAAGAGACCCAGTACTTC; V: TRBV14; J: TRBJ2-5; size: few; D: NA
CDR3: CASSLWRDSPCTF; DNA: TGTGCCAGCAGTCTTTGGAGAGATTCCCCCTGTACCTTC; V: TRBV7-9; J: TRBJ1-2; size: NA; D: NA
CDR3: CASSLVEETQYF; DNA: TGTGCCAGCAGCCTAGTGGAAGAGACCCAGTACTTC; V: TRBV2; J: TRBJ2-5; size: many; D: NA
CDR3: CAIRQGQGSETQYF; DNA: TGTGCCATCAGGCAGGGACAGGGTTCAGAGACCCAGTACTTC; V: TRBV10-3; J: TRBJ2-5; size: NA; D: TRBD1
CDR3: CASQNKAGFSYEQYF; DNA: TGTGCCAGCCAGAACAAAGCGGGATTCTCCTACGAGCAGTACTTC; V: TRBV7-9; J: TRBJ2-7; size: few; D: TRBD2
CDR3: CASSLVAGVQPYEQYF; DNA: TGTGCCAGCAGCTTAGTGGCGGGAGTTCAACCCTACGAGCAGTACTTC; V: TRBV11-2; J: TRBJ2-7; size: NA; D: TRBD2
CDR3: CASSKPVGASPLHF; DNA: TGTGCCAGTAGTAAACCAGTTGGGGCTTCACCCCTCCACTTT; V: TRBV19; J: TRBJ1-6; size: NA; D: NA
CDR3: CASSPGPGNEKLFF; DNA: TGTGCCAGCAGCCCTGGGCCAGGGAACGAAAAACTGTTTTTT; V: TRBV5-5; J: TRBJ1-4; size: NA; D: NA
CDR3: CASSGLVKETQYF; DNA: TGTGCCAGTAGCGGACTAGTAAAGGAGACCCAGTACTTC; V: TRBV19; J: TRBJ2-5; size: few; D: TRBD2
CDR3: CASSVPGNFYERYF; DNA: TGTGCCAGCAGTGTTCCGGGAAATTTCTACGAGCGGTACTTC; V: TRBV6-1; J: TRBJ2-7; size: NA; D: NA